These 9 T cell receptor beta chains were all obtained from the same sample, sequenced in a study of blood T cell repertoires in COVID-19. Repertoires were generated with immunoSEQ multiplex PCR, while TCRdb's copy carries only in-frame clones and drops some. The sample lists 130,000 to 150,000 clones, about 86% occurring once. The sequenced material came from peripheral blood. The receptor source for this set is a woman in her thirties or forties with acute or convalescent COVID-19.

The J gene is TRBJ2-3, the V gene TRBV14, with TRBD2 identical over 11 bases. The CDR3 length is 16 residues. The J segment lost 0 bases and the V segment lost 3 bases, leaving 2 bases of the junction unmatched. Per germline, CDR1 SGHDN and CDR2 FVKESK. In DNA form, the CDR3 reads TGTGCCAGCAGCCATAGACTAGCGGGAAGCACAGATACGCAGTATTTT. It yields the protein CASSHRLAGSTDTQYF.

The rearrangement uses TRBV30 and TRBJ2-1, with 10 nucleotides matching TRBD1. The CDR3 has 15 residues. Germline CDR1 is GTSNPN and CDR2 is SVGIG (reference sequence). Trimming took 2 bases from V and 6 from J; bases not matched to a gene: 7. The CDR3 region has the DNA TGTGCCTGGAGTCCCCGGGACAGGGGTGTCAATGAGCAGTTCTTC. Protein sequence: CAWSPRDRGVNEQFF. Full variable domain (missing parts from reference TRBV30 and TRBJ2-1): SQTIHQWPATLVQPVGSPLSLECTVEGTSNPNLYWYRQAAGRGLQLLFYSVGIGQISSEVPQNLSASRPQDRQFILSSKKLLLSDSGFYLCAWSPRDRGVNEQFFGPGTRLTVL.

This clone was detected ten times or more. This chain uses TRBV30 with TRBJ1-1; possible D gene TRBD1, 5 bases. V lost 2 bases and J 0 bases, leaving 10 bases between the germline ends. The CDR3 has 14 amino acids. Germline loops: CDR1 GTSNPN, CDR2 SVGIG (reference sequence). CDR3 residues: CAWSNGGLNTEAFF. In DNA, the CDR3 is TGTGCCTGGAGTAATGGGGGGTTGAACACTGAAGCTTTCTTT.

V usage is TRBV4-1 and J usage is TRBJ1-2; D is perhaps TRBD1 (6 bases). The CDR3 sequence is 17 residues long. CDR1 is MGHRA and CDR2 is YSYEKL in the germline V gene. The ends were cut back, 2 bases at V and 4 bases at J, with 20 bases in the middle. The CDR3 spells CASSQFELDSSIYGYTF. CDR3 DNA: TGCGCCAGCAGCCAATTTGAACTGGACAGCTCGATCTATGGCTACACCTTC.

As DNA, the CDR3 is TGTGCCAGCAGCGTCAGTAGCAGAAAAGAGACCCAGTACTTC. This encodes CASSVSSRKETQYF. The V and J genes are TRBV9 and TRBJ2-5; D ambiguous. The CDR3 is made up of 14 amino acids. V was cut by 2 bases and J by 3 bases, with 11 bases left in between. Germline CDR1 is SGDLS and CDR2 is YYNGEE.

CDR3 coding DNA: TGTGCCTGGCGACTAGCGGGAGCCCCCTACGAGCAGTACTTC. It specifies CAWRLAGAPYEQYF. This chain joins TRBV30 and TRBJ2-7; 12 bases agree with TRBD2. The CDR3 has 14 residues. Germline CDR1 reads GTSNPN; CDR2 reads SVGIG (reference sequence). With V trimmed by 5 bases and J by 2 bases, 4 bases remained unmatched.

The chain carries TRBV15 and TRBJ1-2; D not certain. This CDR3 has 15 amino acids. Germline V gives CDR1 LNHNV, CDR2 YYDKDF (reference sequence). With 1 base removed from V and 3 bases from J, the gap between germline ends came to 12 bases. In DNA form, the CDR3 reads TGTGCCACCAGCAGAGGTTCACGCGGGGACTATGGCTACACCTTC. Translation: CATSRGSRGDYGYTF. Based on the CDR3 plus reference TRBV15 and TRBJ1-2, the full variable domain is DAMVIQNPRYQVTQFGKPVTLSCSQTLNHNVMYWYQQKSSQAPKLLFHYYDKDFNNEADTPDNFQSRRPNTSFCFLDIRSPGLGDTAMYLCATSRGSRGDYGYTFGSGTRLTVV.

V and J are TRBV6-2 or TRBV6-3 and TRBJ2-2, with 13 bases aligning to TRBD2. From germline, CDR1 is MNHEY and CDR2 SVGEGT. The CDR3 length is 16 residues. Trimming took 4 bases from V and 7 from J; bases not matched to a gene: 6. Written as DNA, the CDR3 is TGTGCCAGCAGTTCCACTAGCGGGAGGGCCGGCGGGGAGCTGTTTTTT. Protein sequence: CASSSTSGRAGGELFF.

V and J are TRBV19 and TRBJ2-5; 7 bases match TRBD1. Trimming took 4 bases from V and 5 from J; bases not matched to a gene: 10. Germline assignment: CDR1 LNHDA and CDR2 SQIVND (reference sequence). This CDR3 region has 15 residues. The CDR3 reads CASSTSPGGGETQYF. CDR3 nucleotide sequence: TGTGCCAGTAGTACGAGTCCAGGGGGTGGGGAGACCCAGTACTTC.